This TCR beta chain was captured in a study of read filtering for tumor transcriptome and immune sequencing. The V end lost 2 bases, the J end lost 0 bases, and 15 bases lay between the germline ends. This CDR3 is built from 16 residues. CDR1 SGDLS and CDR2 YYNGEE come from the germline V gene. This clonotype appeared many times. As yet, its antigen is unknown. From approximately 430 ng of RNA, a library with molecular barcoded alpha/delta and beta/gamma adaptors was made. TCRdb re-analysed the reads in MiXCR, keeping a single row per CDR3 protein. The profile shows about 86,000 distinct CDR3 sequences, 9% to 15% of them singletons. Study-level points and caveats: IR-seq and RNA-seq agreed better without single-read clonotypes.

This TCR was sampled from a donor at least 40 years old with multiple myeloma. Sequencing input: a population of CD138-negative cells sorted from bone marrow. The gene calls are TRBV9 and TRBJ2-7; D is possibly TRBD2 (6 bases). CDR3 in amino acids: CASSVDPSASSYEQYF. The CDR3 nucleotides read TGTGCCAGCAGCGTCGACCCTAGCGCGAGCTCCTACGAGCAGTACTTC.